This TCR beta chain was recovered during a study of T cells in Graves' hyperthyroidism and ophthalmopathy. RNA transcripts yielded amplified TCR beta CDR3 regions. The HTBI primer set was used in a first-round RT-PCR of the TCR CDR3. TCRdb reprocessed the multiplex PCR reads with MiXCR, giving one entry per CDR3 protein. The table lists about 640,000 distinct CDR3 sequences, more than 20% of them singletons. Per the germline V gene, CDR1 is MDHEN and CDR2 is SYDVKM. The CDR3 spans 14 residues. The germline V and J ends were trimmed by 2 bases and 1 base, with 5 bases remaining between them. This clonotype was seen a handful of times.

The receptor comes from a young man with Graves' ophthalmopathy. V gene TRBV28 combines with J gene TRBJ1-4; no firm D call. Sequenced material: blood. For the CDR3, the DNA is TGTGCCAGCAGTTTAGCCAGAACTAATGAAAAACTGTTTTTT. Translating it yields CASSLARTNEKLFF.